The source of this T cell receptor beta chain is a study of beta chain features in type 1 diabetes. On this clone itself: The antigen is undetermined. In the same sample, other DNA sequences code for this CDR3.

Expressed TCRB transcripts were sequenced because the isolated RNA had all been reverse transcribed beforehand. Using immunoSEQ multiplex PCR, the repertoire was profiled, and TCRdb retains in-frame clones only, with some absent. The table has hundreds of thousands of clones, over 11% seen once. The CDR3 has 14 residues. CDR1 is SGDLS and CDR2 is YYNGEE in the germline V gene. Trimming stripped 0 bases from V and 3 bases from J, with 10 bases between. Notes on the study in general: Comparison showed that naive, central memory and Treg TCRB repertoires appeared more similar among patients than among healthy donors. Moderately but significantly shorter TCRB CDR3s were found in Type 1 diabetes patients in all four CD4+ subsets.

This chain joins TRBV9 and TRBJ2-7; either TRBD1 or TRBD2 may fit D (5 bases each). The sample consisted of naive CD4+ T cells from blood. This TCR derives from a man aged 18-30 years with type 1 diabetes. CDR3 DNA: TGTGCCAGCAGCGTAGAGGGACGGGTCTACGAGCAGTACTTC. Translation: CASSVEGRVYEQYF.